The present T cell receptor (beta chain) was sequenced within a study of T cell responses to AZD1222 COVID-19 vaccine. Comments on this clone: Its matching antigen is unknown.

The assay was immunoSEQ multiplex PCR, and TCRdb's table has in-frame clones only and misses some. This sample yields 110,000 to 150,000 clones, of which about 93% are seen a single time; about 9.1% belongs to the top ten. Overall study results and limits: Spike-wide vaccine-associated CD4 TCRs dominated at 160-218 and 743-854. Researchers took repertoire samples only after the peak T cell response had come. With two AZD1222 doses given, Spike-specific TCR breadth and depth both rose.

Sequences were derived from peripheral blood, sampled on day 0 of AZD1222 vaccination. This receptor was identified in an adult in good health.

Written as DNA, the CDR3 is TGTGCCAGCAGCTTAGTCGGCAGCCAAGAGACCCAGTACTTC. This sequence encodes CASSLVGSQETQYF. The chain recombines TRBV7-9 with TRBJ2-5; D is ambiguous. Trimming pared 1 base from V and 1 base from J, leaving 7 bases between. Germline values: CDR1 SEHNR, CDR2 FQNEAQ (reference sequence). CDR3 size: 14 residues.